This T cell receptor beta chain was documented in a study of blood T cell repertoires in COVID-19. CDR3 size: 17 residues. V lost 4 bases and J lost 1, with 19 bases in between. The germline V gene has CDR1 SQVTM and CDR2 ANQGSEA. Per the authors' pipeline: Reference gene primer amplification gave nucleated cell count estimates. The repertoire was sequenced with immunoSEQ multiplex PCR; TCRdb's copy has only in-frame clones and lacks some. D and trimming were read from the DNA, whereas the V and J calls and clone size are those reported in that table. The table has around 180,000 clones, about 83% seen once; the top ten hold about 8.6%.

The TCR comes from a woman in her thirties who had recovered from COVID-19. The rearrangement uses TRBV29-1 and TRBJ2-2; a possible D gene is TRBD1 (6 bases). Sequences were obtained from PBMCs or T cells enriched from blood (not recorded which). This chain's CDR3 is CSVGGPVGHENTGELFF. CDR3 DNA sequence: TGCAGCGTTGGGGGTCCAGTGGGACACGAGAACACCGGGGAGCTGTTTTTT.